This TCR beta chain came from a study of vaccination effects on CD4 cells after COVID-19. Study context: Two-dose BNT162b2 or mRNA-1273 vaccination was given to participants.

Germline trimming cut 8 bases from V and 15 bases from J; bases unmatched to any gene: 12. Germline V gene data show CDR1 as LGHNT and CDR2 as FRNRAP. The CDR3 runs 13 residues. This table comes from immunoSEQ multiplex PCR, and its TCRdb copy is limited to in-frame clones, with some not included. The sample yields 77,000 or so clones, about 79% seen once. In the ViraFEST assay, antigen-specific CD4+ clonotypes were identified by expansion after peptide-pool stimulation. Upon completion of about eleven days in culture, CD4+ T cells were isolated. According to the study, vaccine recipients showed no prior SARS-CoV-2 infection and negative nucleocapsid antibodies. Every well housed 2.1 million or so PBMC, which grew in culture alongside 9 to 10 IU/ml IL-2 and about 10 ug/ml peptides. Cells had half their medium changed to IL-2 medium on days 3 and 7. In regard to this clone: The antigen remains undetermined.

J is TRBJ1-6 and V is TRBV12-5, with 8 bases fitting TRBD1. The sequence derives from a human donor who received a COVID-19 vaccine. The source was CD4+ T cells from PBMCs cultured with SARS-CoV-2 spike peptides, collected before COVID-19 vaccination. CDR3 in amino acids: CASRGQATHLLHF. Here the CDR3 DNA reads TGTGCTAGTAGGGGACAGGCCACCCATCTCCTCCACTTT.